This T cell receptor beta chain was found in a study of cytomegalovirus exposure and HLA in healthy donors. The overall study: Approximately 80 million unique TCRs from HLA-typed donors were held in an early data release. Study outcomes and limitations: The study assumed roughly uniform donor sequencing depth for presence/absence analyses. A few CMV-associated chains were confirmed in vitro to be specific for CMV antigens.

Primers for the PCR totalled 60 Vbeta and 13 Jbeta. Sequenced by immunoSEQ multiplex PCR; TCRdb stores in-frame clones only, minus some. The top ten clones hold 4.5% to 6% of a sample with 200,000 to 250,000 clones, over 80% of them seen once. About this clone itself: Antigen: not known.

This CDR3 has 16 amino acids. Germline V gene sequence: CDR1 LNHNV, CDR2 YYDKDF (reference sequence). The V end lost 0 bases, the J end lost 1 base, and 10 bases lay between the germline ends. The sequencing input was PBMCs. V is TRBV15 and J is TRBJ2-1; the D is unclear. This TCR came from a woman in her thirties or forties in good health and CMV-seropositive. Written as DNA, the CDR3 is TGTGCCACCAGCAGAGAAAGGTTGAGGTCCTACAATGAGCAGTTCTTC. It yields the protein CATSRERLRSYNEQFF.